These 11 T cell receptor beta chains came from one sample sequenced in a study of CD8 T cells in ankylosing spondylitis (dated 2017 in TCRdb). The library came from 5' RACE. The instrument given in TCRdb is Illumina HiSeq 2500. The raw public data were reprocessed by TCRdb itself: fastp quality trimming at Q25, MiXCR clonotype calling, in-frame beta chains only. Each entry is one CDR3 protein sequence, shown with its most common DNA and genes. In this sample the table shows under 250,000 distinct CDR3 sequences, roughly 25% of which occur a single time. The biggest ten clones account for approximately 6.6% of the sample. The specimen was blood, either unsorted or a sorted T cell fraction (not recorded which). All receptors derive from a male donor with ankylosing spondylitis or in good health (not recorded which).

This clonotype was detected only a few times. The V gene is TRBV5-5, the J gene TRBJ2-1; 8 nucleotides line up with TRBD1. The CDR3 extends over 17 amino acids. The V gene end was trimmed by 1 base and the J gene end by 6 bases; junction bases not matched to a gene: 12. Germline values: CDR1 SGHKS, CDR2 YYEKEE (reference sequence). CDR3 sequence reads: CASSLNAVTGVFNEQFF. CDR3 coding DNA: TGTGCCAGCAGCTTGAACGCGGTGACAGGGGTTTTCAATGAGCAGTTCTTC.

V gene TRBV3-1 combines with J gene TRBJ2-2; 8 bases agree with TRBD1. Germline lookup yields CDR1 LGHDT and CDR2 YNNKEL (reference sequence). V gave up 10 bases and J gave up 4 bases; unmatched junction bases: 11. The CDR3 consists of 15 residues. CDR3 sequence (DNA): TGTGCCACCAGGGGGCTGATTGGGGGCACCGGGGAGCTGTTTTTT. This gives the protein CATRGLIGGTGELFF.

This clonotype was seen many times. The CDR3 coding sequence is TGTGCCAGCAGCCTCAATCCCGGGACTAGCGGGAGGGCTGAGCAGTTCTTC. It yields the protein CASSLNPGTSGRAEQFF. The gene calls are TRBV3-1 and TRBJ2-1; TRBD2 matches 16 bases. Germline CDR1 is LGHDT and CDR2 is YNNKEL (reference sequence). V shed 4 bases and J 9 bases; nucleotides not matched to a gene: 9. The length of the CDR3 is 17 residues.

This chain uses TRBV10-3 with TRBJ2-3, with a tentative D call TRBD2 (6 bases). V lost 2 bases and J 6 bases, leaving 9 bases between the germline ends. Germline V gene data show CDR1 as ENHRY and CDR2 as SYGVKD. This CDR3 spans 13 amino acids. DNA of the CDR3: TGTGCCATCAGTGAGGGAACTAGCGATACGCAGTATTTT. It specifies CAISEGTSDTQYF.

This chain links TRBV19 with TRBJ1-1, with 7 bases aligning to TRBD1. CDR1 is LNHDA, CDR2 SQIVND, per germline (reference sequence). Unmatched junction bases numbered 11, after V lost 4 bases and J lost 0 bases. The CDR3 length is 17 residues. CDR3 sequence reads: CASSRGTVRLMNTEAFF. CDR3 sequence (DNA): TGTGCCAGTAGTAGGGGGACAGTAAGGCTCATGAACACTGAAGCTTTCTTT.

This clonotype was picked up many times. The chain combines TRBV11-2 with TRBJ2-3, with D tentatively TRBD2 (6 bases). With 1 base removed from V and 3 bases from J, the gap between germline ends came to 14 bases. Germline lookup yields CDR1 SGHAT and CDR2 FQNNGV. This CDR3 contains 16 residues. The CDR3 loop is CASSLVGGTPTDTQYF. In nucleotides, the CDR3 is TGTGCCAGCAGCTTAGTCGGCGGGACCCCTACAGATACGCAGTATTTT.

This clonotype was counted between two and nine times. The chain has TRBV3-1 and TRBJ2-2; 10 bases align to TRBD1. V dropped 1 base and J dropped 13; count of bases not matched to a gene: 3. The CDR3 covers 13 residues. Germline CDR1 reads LGHDT; CDR2 reads YNNKEL (reference sequence). CDR3: CASSQGGDRGLFF. In nucleotides, the CDR3 is TGTGCCAGCAGCCAAGGGGGGGACAGGGGGCTGTTTTTT.

This clonotype occurred many times. The chain is built from TRBV25-1 and TRBJ1-2, with 8 bases that match TRBD1. The junction had 7 bases not matched to a gene; V was cut back by 7 bases and J by 6 bases. The CDR3 runs to 13 residues. Germline V gene lookup returns CDR1 MGHDK and CDR2 SYGVNS. The CDR3 protein is CASTGGPTDGYTF. Here the CDR3 DNA reads TGTGCCAGCACAGGGGGCCCAACGGATGGCTACACCTTC.

This chain uses TRBV28 with TRBJ2-5; TRBD2 might be the D (5 bases). V gave up 6 bases and J gave up 0 bases, with 8 bases separating them. CDR3 length equals 13 residues. The V gene's germline CDR1 is MDHEN and CDR2 SYDVKM. The CDR3: CASSLAYQETQYF. CDR3 DNA: TGTGCCAGCAGCTTAGCGTACCAAGAGACCCAGTACTTC.

To note about this clonotype: This may arise from a read error, as a much more abundant clone is one base away. In this CDR3 the conserved last residue, phenylalanine or tryptophan, is missing, so a read error is likely. The rearrangement links TRBV10-3 to TRBJ2-1; TRBD1 matches 7 bases. The CDR3 consists of 12 residues. The trim removed 3 bases at V and 10 bases at J, leaving 3 bases unmatched. Germline V gene lookup returns CDR1 ENHRY and CDR2 SYGVKD. The CDR3 coding sequence is TGTGCCATCAGTGAACCGACAGGGGAGCAGTTCTCC. Its translation is CAISEPTGEQFS.

The chain links TRBV6-1 to TRBJ2-5; D tentatively reads TRBD1 or TRBD2 (5 bases each). V was cut by 4 bases and J by 4 bases, with 19 bases left in between. In germline, CDR1 is MNHNS, CDR2 SASEGT. The CDR3 contains 16 residues. In DNA, the CDR3 is TGTGCCAGCAGTGCTACCGGGACGCCACGGAGAGAGACCCAGTACTTC. Its translation is CASSATGTPRRETQYF.